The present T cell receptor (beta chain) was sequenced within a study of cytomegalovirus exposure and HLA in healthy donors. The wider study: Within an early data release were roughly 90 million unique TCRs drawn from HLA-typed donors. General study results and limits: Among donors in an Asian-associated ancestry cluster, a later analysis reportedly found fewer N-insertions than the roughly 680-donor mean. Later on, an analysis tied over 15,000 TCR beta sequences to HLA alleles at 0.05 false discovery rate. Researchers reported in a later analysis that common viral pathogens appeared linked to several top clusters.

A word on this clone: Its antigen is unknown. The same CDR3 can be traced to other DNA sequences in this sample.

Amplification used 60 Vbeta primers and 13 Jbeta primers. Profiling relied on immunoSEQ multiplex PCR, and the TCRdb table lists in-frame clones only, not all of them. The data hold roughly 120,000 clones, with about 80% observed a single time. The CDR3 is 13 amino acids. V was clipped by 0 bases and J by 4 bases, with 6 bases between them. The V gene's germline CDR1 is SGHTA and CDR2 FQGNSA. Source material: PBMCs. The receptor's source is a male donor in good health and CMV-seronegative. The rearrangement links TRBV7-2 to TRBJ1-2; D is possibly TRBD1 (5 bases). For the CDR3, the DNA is TGTGCCAGCAGCTTAGCGACAGCCTATGGCTACACCTTC. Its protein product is CASSLATAYGYTF.